The subject of this entry is one TCR beta chain. Its antigen is unidentified. Every individual CD8+ T cell subset underwent sorting in triplicate at around 300,000 cells apiece. The sample belongs to a study of CXCR3-negative and CXCR3-positive naive CD8 T cells. The study, taken as a whole, reports: Within a donor, both naive subsets shared TRBV-TRBJ usage, unlike memory cells. A higher hydrophobicity marked the TRB CDR3s of CXCR3-positive naive cells versus CXCR3-negative naive cells.

Carrying UMI labels, the TRB cDNA libraries were prepared through 5' RACE. From the 5' RACE reads, TCRdb lists one entry per CDR3 protein and no DNA. There are 130,000 to 150,000 distinct CDR3 sequences in the sample, with about 0.27% held by the top ten. This clonotype originated in a human donor in good health. Some clones in this sample may be carry-over from other donors' samples. Sequenced sample: naive CXCR3+ CD8+ T cells from blood. Subset meaning: CD45RO-CCR7+CD27+CD95- naive CD8+ T cells expressing CXCR3 (TNR3+).

CDR3 protein: CASSFRDPATGNTIYF. V and J are TRBV19 and TRBJ1-3; TCRdb calls TRBD1, which cannot be checked without DNA. This CDR3 has 16 amino acids. From germline, CDR1 is LNHDA and CDR2 SQIVND (reference sequence). The full variable domain, rest sourced from reference TRBV19 and TRBJ1-3, is DGGITQSPKYLFRKEGQNVTLSCEQNLNHDAMYWYRQDPGQGLRLIYYSQIVNDFQKGDIAEGYSVSREKKESFPLTVTSAQKNPTAFYLCASSFRDPATGNTIYFGEGSWLTVV.